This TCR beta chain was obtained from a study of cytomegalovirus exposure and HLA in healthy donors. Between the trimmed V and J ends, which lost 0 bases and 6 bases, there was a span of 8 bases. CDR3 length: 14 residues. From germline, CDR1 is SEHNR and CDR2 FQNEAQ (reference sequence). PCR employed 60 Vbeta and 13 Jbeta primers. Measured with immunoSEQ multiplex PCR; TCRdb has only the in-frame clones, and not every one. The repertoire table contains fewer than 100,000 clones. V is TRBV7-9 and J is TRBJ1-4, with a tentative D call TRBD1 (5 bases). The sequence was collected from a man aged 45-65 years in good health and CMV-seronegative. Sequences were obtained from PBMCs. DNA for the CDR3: TGTGCCAGCAGCTTAGCGCAGGGCGATGAAAAACTGTTTTTT. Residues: CASSLAQGDEKLFF.